A selection of T cell receptor beta chains follows, all from one sample in a study of post-analysis software for immune sequencing data. TCRdb recomputed calls from the PCR reads with MiXCR, one row per CDR3 protein. Among about 500,000 distinct CDR3 sequences listed, 40% to 55% were seen once. The source material was blood. The receptors originated from a girl aged 10-17 years with multiple sclerosis. The CDR3 runs from the conserved cysteine through the conserved F or W. Each record gives: clone size, V gene, D gene, J gene, CDR3 DNA, CDR3 protein. The D gene is left open where the match is weak. Size values are once, few and many counts, or a class for expanded clones, and some rows have none.

few	TRBV20-1	NA	TRBJ2-7	TGCAGTGCTAATGGGGGGGACAGGTTATCCTACGAGCAGTACTTC	CSANGGDRLSYEQYF
few	TRBV20-1	TRBD2	TRBJ2-4	TGCAGTGCTAGCTCTAGCGGGAGTCACTCCTACAATGAGCAGTACTTC	CSASSSGSHSYNEQYF
few	TRBV7-2	TRBD2	TRBJ2-1	TGTGCCAGCAGCAGCAGACTAGCGATTCTGTACAATGAGCAGTTCTTC	CASSSRLAILYNEQFF
NA	TRBV7-3	TRBD2	TRBJ2-7	TGTGCCAGCAGTATCGGACTAGCGGACTCCTACGAGCAGTACTTC	CASSIGLADSYEQYF
NA	TRBV29-1	NA	TRBJ2-5	TGCAGCGTTGTGCCCCCAACGGCAGGGAAGACCCAGTACTTC	CSVVPPTAGKTQYF
NA	TRBV7-6	TRBD2	TRBJ2-5	TGTGCCAGCAGCGCTACTAGCGGGAGTGAGTACTTC	CASSATSGSEYF
few	TRBV7-8	NA	TRBJ1-5	TGTGCCAGCAGCTTAGATCGGGAGCAGCCCCAGCATTTT	CASSLDREQPQHF
few	TRBV27	TRBD2	TRBJ2-7	TGTGCCAGCAGCCCCGGGACTAGCGGGAGGGTCGAGCAGTACTTC	CASSPGTSGRVEQYF
few	TRBV6-5	TRBD2	TRBJ2-1	TGTGCCAGCAGTTTCCGAAACTGGATTACTAGCGGACTCAATGAGCAGTTCTTC	CASSFRNWITSGLNEQFF
NA	TRBV10-3	NA	TRBJ2-7	TGTGCCATCAGTTTTGGAGGGGAGTCCTACGAGCAGTACTTC	CAISFGGESYEQYF
NA	TRBV20-1	NA	TRBJ2-1	TGCAGTGCTGGGCCGTACAATGAGCAGTTCTTC	CSAGPYNEQFF
few	TRBV12-3/TRBV12-4	NA	TRBJ2-7	TGTGCCAGCAGTTTAGCTGGACCAAGCAGTATTGAGCAGTACTTC	CASSLAGPSSIEQYF
NA	TRBV15	NA	TRBJ2-3	TGTGCCACCAGCAGAGCAGGGAGAGATACGCAGTATTTT	CATSRAGRDTQYF
few	TRBV4-1	TRBD1	TRBJ2-1	TGCGCCAGCAGCCCAGGGGACAGGGTAAATGAGCAGTTCTTC	CASSPGDRVNEQFF
NA	TRBV7-2	TRBD2	TRBJ2-5	TGTGCCAGCAGCTCCTTAACCCGGACTAGCGGGGCCCAAGAGACCCAGTACTTC	CASSSLTRTSGAQETQYF
NA	TRBV21-1	NA	TRBJ2-7	TGTGCCAGCAGCAAAGCGAGTTGTGGGAGCTCCTACAATGAGCAGTACTTC	CASSKASCGSSYNEQYF
NA	TRBV7-2	NA	TRBJ1-1	TGTGCCAGCAGCCTAGCAAGACACACTGAAGCTTTCTTT	CASSLARHTEAFF
few	TRBV5-1	TRBD2	TRBJ2-7	TGCGCCAGCAGCTTCGGGTTAGCGGGGGGATCCTACGAGCAGTACTTC	CASSFGLAGGSYEQYF
NA	TRBV4-1	NA	TRBJ2-7	TGCGCCAGCAGCCAAGATCGGGGGACTGCCTACGAGCAGTACTTC	CASSQDRGTAYEQYF
NA	TRBV7-2	NA	TRBJ1-6	TGTGCCAGCAGCCCCCCACCGGGCCACTATAATTCACCCCTCCACTTT	CASSPPPGHYNSPLHF
NA	TRBV6-2/TRBV6-3	NA	TRBJ2-7	TGTGCCAGCAGTTACTCGGGGAAGGACAGGGTCAGCGGGAGCGAGCAGTACTTC	CASSYSGKDRVSGSEQYF
once	TRBV10-3	NA	TRBJ1-5	TGTGCCATCAGTGAGTCTCTGGGTGGGCCCCAGCATTTT	CAISESLGGPQHF
many	TRBV20-1	NA	TRBJ2-1	TGCAGTGCTAGGGCTAGGTTCGGGGAGTTCTTC	CSARARFGEFF
few	TRBV7-2	TRBD2	TRBJ2-1	TGTGCCAGCAGCTTAGTGGGGGTAGCGGGAGTCTACAATGAGCAGTTCTTC	CASSLVGVAGVYNEQFF
NA	TRBV27	NA	TRBJ2-5	TGTGCCAGCAGTTTATTTACTAGCACCGAGGTGGAGACCCAGTACTTC	CASSLFTSTEVETQYF
once	TRBV7-2	NA	TRBJ2-1	TGTGCCAGCAGCTTATTAACCCAGAACAATGAGCAGTTCTTC	CASSLLTQNNEQFF
NA	TRBV7-2	TRBD2	TRBJ2-7	TGTGCCAGCAGCTCTCAGGGAGGGTACGAGCAGTACTTC	CASSSQGGYEQYF
NA	TRBV20-1	TRBD1	TRBJ1-1	TGCAGTGCCCGGGGACAGGGGAGCGAAGCTTTCTTT	CSARGQGSEAFF
NA	TRBV12-5	TRBD2	TRBJ2-5	TGTGCTAGTGGTTCCCCACTAGCGCCTGACCTAAATGAGCAGTACTTC	CASGSPLAPDLNEQYF
NA	TRBV11-2	TRBD2	TRBJ2-1	TGTGCCAGCAGCTTAGCAGGGACTAGCGGGAGTAGTGAGCAGTTCTTC	CASSLAGTSGSSEQFF
NA	TRBV3-1	NA	TRBJ2-4	TGTGCCAGCAGCCAAGATTCCAGCCCCACGGCCAAAAACATTCAGTACTTC	CASSQDSSPTAKNIQYF
NA	TRBV29-1	NA	TRBJ1-4	TGCAGCGTAAAAGGGGACGCAACTAATGAAAAACTGTTTTTT	CSVKGDATNEKLFF
NA	TRBV5-1	TRBD2	TRBJ2-2	TGCGCCAGCAGCAGGTGGACTAGCGGGGGCACCGGGGAGCTGTTTTTT	CASSRWTSGGTGELFF
few	TRBV10-3	NA	TRBJ2-6	TGTGCCATCAGTGAGTCAAGCTATACCTCTGGGGCCAACGTCCTGACTTTC	CAISESSYTSGANVLTF
NA	TRBV5-4	NA	TRBJ2-1	TGTGCCAGCAGCTTGGAGGAACTGGGGCTCACACGGGGTGAGCAGTTCTTC	CASSLEELGLTRGEQFF
NA	TRBV7-6	NA	TRBJ2-3	TGTGCCAGCACTCTATACACGGGAGGCACAGATACGCAGTATTTT	CASTLYTGGTDTQYF
NA	TRBV11-2	NA	TRBJ2-7	TGTGCCAGCAGCTTAGATACGGAGGACTACGAGCAGTACTTC	CASSLDTEDYEQYF
NA	TRBV7-9	NA	TRBJ2-1	TGTGCCAGCTCACTGGTCTCTAGCGAGCAGTTCTTC	CASSLVSSEQFF
NA	TRBV15	NA	TRBJ1-6	TGTGCCACCAGCAGAGGTATAGGGCTGGGGTCACCCCTCCACTTT	CATSRGIGLGSPLHF